The sequence of this TCR beta chain was determined in a study of blood T cells in healthy people across ages. The use of a sample-barcoded 5' primer and a J-beta primer mix characterized a second PCR of roughly 6 to 11 cycles. TCRdb re-called the 5' RACE reads through MiXCR, storing one row per CDR3 protein. The sample holds around 1.5 million distinct CDR3 sequences, roughly 64% seen once. Germline CDR1 is MGHRA and CDR2 is YSYEKL. The CDR3 extends over 17 amino acids. With 0 bases clipped from V and 2 bases from J, the junction kept 5 bases outside the gene matches. This clonotype was picked up a small number of times.

Sequenced sample: blood. This TCR was recovered from a man aged 18-30 years in good health. The chain links TRBV4-1 to TRBJ2-3; 10 nucleotides agree with TRBD1. The CDR3 coding sequence is TGCGCCAGCAGCCAAGATAGGACAGGGGGGAACACAGATACGCAGTATTTT. Translated: CASSQDRTGGNTDTQYF.